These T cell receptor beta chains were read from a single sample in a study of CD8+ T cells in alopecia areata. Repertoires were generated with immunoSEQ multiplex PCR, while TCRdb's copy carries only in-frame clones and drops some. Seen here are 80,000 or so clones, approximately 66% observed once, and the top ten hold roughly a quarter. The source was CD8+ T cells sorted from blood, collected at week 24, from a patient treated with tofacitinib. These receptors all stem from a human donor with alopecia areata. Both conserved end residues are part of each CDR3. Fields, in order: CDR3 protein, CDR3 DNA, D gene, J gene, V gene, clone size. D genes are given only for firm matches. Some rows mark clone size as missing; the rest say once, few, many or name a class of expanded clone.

CASSPGGYGYTF TGTGCCAGCAGCCCCGGGGGCTATGGCTACACCTTC . TRBJ1-2 TRBV7-2 .
CASSDLQREGHTGELFF TGTGCCAGCAGTGACCTCCAGCGGGAGGGCCACACCGGGGAGCTGTTTTTT TRBD2 TRBJ2-2 TRBV6-4 medium-sized
CASSPRTGQRNIQYF TGTGCCAGCTCACCACGGACAGGCCAGCGAAACATTCAGTACTTC TRBD1 TRBJ2-4 TRBV18 .
CAWEDSGLDEKLFF TGTGCCTGGGAGGATTCCGGGCTGGATGAAAAACTGTTTTTT . TRBJ1-4 TRBV30 few
CATSSGHQGVSGNTIYF TGTGCCACCAGCAGCGGACACCAAGGTGTCTCTGGAAACACCATATATTTT . TRBJ1-3 TRBV15 .
CASSPGTSGTTQETQYF TGTGCCAGCAGCCCCGGGACTAGCGGGACCACTCAAGAGACCCAGTACTTC TRBD2 TRBJ2-5 TRBV11-2 .
CASSLPDNEQFF TGCGCCAGCAGCTTGCCCGACAATGAGCAGTTCTTC . TRBJ2-1 TRBV5-1 few
CASSPGQENNEQFF TGTGCCAGCAGCCCCGGACAGGAGAACAATGAGCAGTTCTTC TRBD1 TRBJ2-1 TRBV2 .
CASSEWGNGYTF TGTGCCAGCAGTGAATGGGGTAATGGCTACACCTTC . TRBJ1-2 TRBV25-1 .
CASSDEVSYNEQFF TGTGCCAGCAGTGACGAGGTGTCCTACAATGAGCAGTTCTTC . TRBJ2-1 TRBV2 once
CATTPATGPNTEAFF TGTGCCACCACCCCCGCGACAGGACCGAACACTGAAGCTTTCTTT . TRBJ1-1 TRBV15 once
CATSRDRVEYNEQFF TGTGCCACCAGCAGAGACAGGGTGGAGTACAATGAGCAGTTCTTC . TRBJ2-1 TRBV15 .
CASSHRGQAKETQYF TGCGCCAGCAGCCACCGAGGACAGGCTAAGGAGACCCAGTACTTC TRBD1 TRBJ2-5 TRBV4-1 few
CSVEDSSGDTDTQYF TGCAGCGTTGAAGATTCGTCAGGGGACACAGATACGCAGTATTTT . TRBJ2-3 TRBV29-1 once
CASSLGGSTEQYF TGTGCCAGCAGCTTGGGCGGGAGTACCGAGCAGTACTTC TRBD2 TRBJ2-7 TRBV7-2 .
CASSESATNEKLFF TGTGCCAGCAGCGAAAGTGCAACTAATGAAAAACTGTTTTTT . TRBJ1-4 TRBV13 hyperexpanded
CAAGSHSTDTQYF TGTGCCGCGGGGTCCCACAGCACAGATACGCAGTATTTT . TRBJ2-3 TRBV27 .
CASSLERDTQYF TGTGCCAGCAGCTTAGAACGAGATACGCAGTATTTT . TRBJ2-3 TRBV13 .
CASSQGAGAEAFF TGCGCCAGCAGCCAAGGGGCCGGCGCTGAAGCTTTCTTT . TRBJ1-1 TRBV4-1 .
CASSGQTGTGELFF TGTGCCAGCAGTGGCCAGACAGGGACCGGGGAGCTGTTTTTT TRBD1 TRBJ2-2 TRBV10-3 few
CASSQDVGVENTGELFF TGCGCCAGCAGCCAAGATGTAGGGGTCGAGAACACCGGGGAGCTGTTTTTT . TRBJ2-2 TRBV4-1 .
CASSGNEQFF TGTGCCAGCAGCGGTAATGAGCAGTTCTTC . TRBJ2-1 TRBV9 .
CASSEGVNTEAFF TGTGCCAGCAGTGAAGGGGTGAACACTGAAGCTTTCTTT . TRBJ1-1 TRBV25-1 .
CASSPTSQDTQYF TGTGCCAGCAGCCCCACTAGCCAAGATACGCAGTATTTT . TRBJ2-3 TRBV5-4 .
CASSPGSSYNEQFF TGTGCCAGTAGTCCAGGGAGCTCCTACAATGAGCAGTTCTTC . TRBJ2-1 TRBV19 .
CASSLQMELAGAYEQYF TGTGCCAGCAGCTTACAAATGGAACTAGCGGGAGCTTACGAGCAGTACTTC TRBD2 TRBJ2-7 TRBV11-2 .
CATKQGAGTEAFF TGCGCCACCAAACAGGGGGCCGGCACTGAAGCTTTCTTT TRBD1 TRBJ1-1 TRBV5-1 .
CASQPGGGVTEAFF TGTGCCAGTCAGCCGGGCGGGGGAGTCACTGAAGCTTTCTTT . TRBJ1-1 TRBV5-4 .
CASSQDRIQGYEQYF TGTGCCAGCAGCCAAGATCGTATTCAGGGCTACGAGCAGTACTTC . TRBJ2-7 TRBV4-2 .
CAISDRERVFSGYTF TGTGCCATCAGTGACCGGGAAAGAGTTTTCTCTGGCTACACCTTC . TRBJ1-2 TRBV10-3 few
CASSQDLSNEQFF TGCGCCAGCAGCCAAGATCTGAGCAATGAGCAGTTCTTC . TRBJ2-1 TRBV4-3 .
CASSQHRGSFGGANVLTF TGCGCCAGCAGCCAACACCGGGGGTCCTTCGGTGGGGCCAACGTCCTGACTTTC . TRBJ2-6 TRBV4-3 .
CAWSVDGGTYEQYF TGTGCCTGGAGTGTCGATGGGGGCACGTACGAGCAGTACTTC . TRBJ2-7 TRBV30 .
CASSAGFPGGANVLTF TGTGCCAGCAGCGCCGGGTTTCCCGGTGGGGCCAACGTCCTGACTTTC . TRBJ2-6 TRBV5-6 .
CASSRQGANEKLFF TGTGCCAGCAGCCGACAGGGGGCAAATGAAAAACTGTTTTTT TRBD1 TRBJ1-4 TRBV27 .
CASSRPYGTYEQYF TGTGCCAGCAGCCGCCCGTACGGGACCTACGAGCAGTACTTC . TRBJ2-7 TRBV11-2 .
CASSQERGGLNEQFF TGCGCCAGCAGCCAAGAACGGGGGGGCCTCAATGAGCAGTTCTTC TRBD2 TRBJ2-1 TRBV4-3 .
CAWSVAGPEYEQYF TGTGCCTGGAGTGTTGCGGGGCCCGAATACGAGCAGTACTTC . TRBJ2-7 TRBV30 .
CASSYYGRSNEQYF TGTGCCAGCAGTTACTATGGCAGGAGCAACGAGCAGTACTTC . TRBJ2-7 TRBV6-5 .
CASSRGNSPLHF TGTGCCAGCAGCCGGGGTAATTCACCCCTCCACTTT . TRBJ1-6 TRBV5-6 .
CAGQGGQPDYGYTF TGTGCCGGACAAGGCGGACAGCCCGACTATGGCTACACCTTC . TRBJ1-2 TRBV6-1 .
CASSKTGPRDTQYF TGTGCCAGCAGCAAGACAGGACCCAGGGATACGCAGTATTTT . TRBJ2-3 TRBV7-6 .
CAISESGGINTEAFF TGTGCCATCAGTGAGTCCGGAGGGATAAACACTGAAGCTTTCTTT . TRBJ1-1 TRBV10-3 .